What follows describes a single T cell receptor beta chain. The data are from a study of blood T cell repertoires in COVID-19. Study-wide background: COVID-19 samples collected from the United States, Italy and Spain covered acute and convalescent phases. PBMCs, B-cell-depleted T cells, or T cells provided the cDNA or gDNA that made up the material.

Trimming stripped 0 bases from V and 7 bases from J, with 15 bases between. Germline CDR1 is MNHEY and CDR2 is SVGAGI. There are 16 residues in the CDR3. This table comes from immunoSEQ multiplex PCR, and its TCRdb copy is limited to in-frame clones, with some not included. The sample consists of 130,000 or so clones, more than 70% of them appearing once. The J gene is TRBJ2-2, the V gene TRBV6-5, with D tentatively TRBD2 (5 bases). The sequenced material came from peripheral blood. The clonotype comes from a man at least 80 years old with active or convalescent COVID-19. The CDR3 here is CASSYSPEAYGGELFF. The CDR3 DNA reads as TGTGCCAGCAGTTACTCCCCGGAGGCCTATGGCGGGGAGCTGTTTTTT.